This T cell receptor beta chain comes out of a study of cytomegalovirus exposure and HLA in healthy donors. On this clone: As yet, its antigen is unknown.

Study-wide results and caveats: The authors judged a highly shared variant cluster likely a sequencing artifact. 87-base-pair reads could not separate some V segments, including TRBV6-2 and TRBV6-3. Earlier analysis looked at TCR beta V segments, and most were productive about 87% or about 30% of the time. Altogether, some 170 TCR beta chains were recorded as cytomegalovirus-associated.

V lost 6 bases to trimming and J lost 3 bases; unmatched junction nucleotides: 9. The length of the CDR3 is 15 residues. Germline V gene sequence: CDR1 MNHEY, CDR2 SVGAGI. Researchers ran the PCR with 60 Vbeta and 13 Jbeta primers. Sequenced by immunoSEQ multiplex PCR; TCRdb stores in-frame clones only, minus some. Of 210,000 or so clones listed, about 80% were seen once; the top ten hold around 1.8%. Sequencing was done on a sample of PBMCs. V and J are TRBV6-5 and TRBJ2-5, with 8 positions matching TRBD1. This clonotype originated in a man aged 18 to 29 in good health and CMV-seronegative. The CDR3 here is CASRGTGQAEETQYF. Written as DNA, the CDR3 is TGTGCCAGCAGGGGTACGGGACAGGCGGAAGAGACCCAGTACTTC.